Listed here are 29 T cell receptor beta chains from one sample, sequenced in a study of T cell responses to AZD1222 COVID-19 vaccine. Generated by immunoSEQ multiplex PCR, the TCRdb table keeps only in-frame clones and is missing some. The sample contains around 180,000 clones, 80% to 90% of which appear only once. Specimen: peripheral blood, collected on day 0 of AZD1222 vaccination. The origin of the receptors is an adult in good health.

CDR3 in amino acids: CASSGYQGAGNQPQHF. CDR3 nucleotides: TGTGCCAGCAGTGGATATCAGGGGGCCGGAAATCAGCCCCAGCATTTT. J is TRBJ1-5 and V is TRBV6-1, with TRBD1 identical over 8 bases. The CDR3 spans 16 residues. Per germline, CDR1 MNHNS and CDR2 SASEGT. The trim removed 4 bases at V and 4 bases at J, leaving 9 bases unmatched.

The V call is TRBV5-1, the J call TRBJ1-6; TRBD1 is a possible D gene (6 bases). CDR1 is SGHRS and CDR2 is YFSETQ in the germline V gene. The length of the CDR3 is 17 residues. The ends were cut back, 1 base at V and 5 bases at J, with 16 bases in the middle. CDR3 region: CASSLTGGGRDNSPLHF. The CDR3 DNA sequence: TGCGCCAGCAGCTTGACGGGTGGGGGCAGAGATAATTCACCCCTCCACTTT.

The chain combines TRBV5-8 with TRBJ1-3; D might be TRBD1 (6 bases). Trimming left V 3 bases short and J 0 bases short, with 13 bases between. The germline gives CDR1 SGHTS, CDR2 YDEGEE. This CDR3 contains 16 residues. The CDR3 sequence is CASSWETGTSGNTIYF. DNA of the CDR3: TGTGCCAGCAGCTGGGAGACAGGCACCTCTGGAAACACCATATATTTT.

J is TRBJ1-1 and V is TRBV27; no reliable D call. The CDR3 has 13 amino acids. The V and J ends lost 1 base and 1 base respectively, with 4 bases between them. Looked up from germline, CDR1 is MNHEY and CDR2 is SMNVEV (reference sequence). Here the CDR3 reads CASSLFTNTEAFF. The CDR3 DNA is TGTGCCAGCAGTTTATTTACGAACACTGAAGCTTTCTTT.

This clone occurred a few times. The V and J genes are TRBV4-3 and TRBJ1-1; 9 bases fit TRBD1. The CDR3 spans 14 residues. Germline V lookup: CDR1 LGHNA, CDR2 YSLEER. Losses at the gene ends were 1 base for V and 8 bases for J; bases not matched to a gene: 5. The CDR3 loop reads CASSQGGQGREAFF. The CDR3, as DNA: TGCGCCAGCAGCCAAGGGGGACAGGGTAGAGAAGCTTTCTTT.

The rearrangement links TRBV10-3 to TRBJ2-1; 7 bases map to TRBD2. The V gene end was trimmed by 3 bases and the J gene end by 3 bases; junction bases not matched to a gene: 2. Germline CDR1 reads ENHRY; CDR2 reads SYGVKD. This CDR3 has 14 amino acids. CDR3 coding DNA: TGTGCCATCAGTGACCCGGGGGGCTACAATGAGCAGTTCTTC. This codes for CAISDPGGYNEQFF.

This clone was found once. This chain connects TRBV7-9 to TRBJ1-1; no clear D. CDR3 length: 16 residues. Germline V gene data show CDR1 as SEHNR and CDR2 as FQNEAQ (reference sequence). The germline V and J ends were trimmed by 6 bases and 1 base, with 18 bases remaining between them. The DNA for the CDR3 is TGTGCCAGCAGACCTACGGCAGGCGGGCCGAACACTGAAGCTTTCTTT. Translated: CASRPTAGGPNTEAFF.

In its sample, this clone was seen once. This sequence joins TRBV29-1 and TRBJ2-5; D not certain. CDR3 length equals 12 residues. Trimming stripped 6 bases from V and 1 base from J, with 9 bases between. Looked up from germline, CDR1 is SQVTM and CDR2 is ANQGSEA. In DNA, the CDR3 is TGCAGCGTCGACCACCCCCAAGAGACCCAGTACTTC. Residues: CSVDHPQETQYF. Using reference TRBV29-1 and TRBJ2-5 for the parts outside the CDR3, the full variable domain is SAVISQKPSRDICQRGTSLTIQCQVDSQVTMMFWYRQQPGQSLTLIATANQGSEATYESGFVIDKFPISRPNLTFSTLTVSNMSPEDSSIYLCSVDHPQETQYFGPGTRLLVL.

The chain links TRBV6-2 or TRBV6-3 to TRBJ1-5; no definite D call. Germline CDR1 and CDR2: MNHEY and SVGEGT. V lost 2 bases and J 0 bases, leaving 14 bases between the germline ends. The CDR3 extends over 17 amino acids. The CDR3 sequence is CASSYPIGYYSNQPQHF. CDR3 DNA: TGTGCCAGCAGTTACCCCATAGGCTACTATAGCAATCAGCCCCAGCATTTT.

The chain is built from TRBV6-5 and TRBJ1-1, with D possibly matching TRBD1 (5 bases). There are 15 residues in the CDR3. The germline CDR1 and CDR2 sequences are MNHEY and SVGAGI. V gave up 7 bases and J gave up 1 base, with 16 bases separating them. CDR3 nucleotide sequence: TGTGCCAGCAAGGAACAGGAGGCAGCGAACACTGAAGCTTTCTTT. Amino acids: CASKEQEAANTEAFF.

This chain links TRBV18 with TRBJ1-4, with D possibly TRBD1 on 5 matching bases. Germline V gene data show CDR1 as KGHSH and CDR2 as LQKENI. Trimming stripped 3 bases from V and 0 bases from J, with 11 bases between. The CDR3 is made up of 16 amino acids. The CDR3 spells CASSPDRQSTNEKLFF. The DNA of the CDR3 is TGTGCCAGCTCACCCGACAGACAGTCAACTAATGAAAAACTGTTTTTT.

The chain has TRBV9 and TRBJ1-3; the D gene is possibly TRBD1 (6 bases). Germline lookup yields CDR1 SGDLS and CDR2 YYNGEE. Trimming left V 7 bases short and J 0 bases short, with 23 bases between. The CDR3 sequence is 18 residues long. The chain's CDR3 is CASAKSGGYLSSGNTIYF. In DNA, the CDR3 is TGTGCCAGCGCGAAAAGTGGGGGCTACCTCAGCTCTGGAAACACCATATATTTT.

CDR3 loop: CAISESGQGNYGYTF. DNA for the CDR3: TGTGCCATCAGTGAGTCGGGTCAAGGGAACTATGGCTACACCTTC. This chain connects TRBV10-3 to TRBJ1-2; D is undetermined. V shed 0 bases and J shed 2 bases, with 10 bases lying between them. The CDR3 runs to 15 residues. CDR1 and CDR2 from the germline V gene are ENHRY and SYGVKD.

The CDR3 reads CASSHLRPSDTQYF. In DNA form, the CDR3 reads TGTGCCAGCAGTCACCTACGGCCGTCGGATACGCAGTATTTT. J is TRBJ2-3 and V is TRBV6-1; D remains unclear. The germline gives CDR1 MNHNS, CDR2 SASEGT. The V end was cut by 5 bases, the J end by 6 bases, with 15 bases between. The CDR3 is 14 residues long.

The rearrangement links TRBV4-1 to TRBJ1-1; a weak D match, TRBD1 (6 bases). CDR1 is MGHRA, CDR2 YSYEKL, per germline. Trimming stripped 6 bases from V and 10 bases from J, with 12 bases between. This CDR3 contains 11 residues. CDR3 residues: CASRDSLGAFF. The DNA of the CDR3 is TGCGCCAGCAGGGACAGTTTGGGAGCTTTCTTT.

The chain is built from TRBV10-3 and TRBJ1-3; D is perhaps TRBD1 (6 bases). The CDR3 runs 14 residues. Looked up from germline, CDR1 is ENHRY and CDR2 is SYGVKD. The germline V and J ends were trimmed by 7 bases and 0 bases, with 10 bases remaining between them. Written as DNA, the CDR3 is TGTGCCATCACCCGGGACAACTCTGGAAACACCATATATTTT. Encoded protein: CAITRDNSGNTIYF.

This CDR3 is CASSPTELNEKLFF. For the CDR3, the DNA is TGTGCCAGCAGTCCCACAGAGCTTAATGAAAAACTGTTTTTT. The rearrangement links TRBV2 to TRBJ1-4; D call uncertain. Trimming stripped 5 bases from V and 4 bases from J, with 11 bases between. Germline-derived CDR1 and CDR2 are SNHLY and FYNNEI. This CDR3 spans 14 amino acids.

This clone was seen just once. The chain recombines TRBV28 with TRBJ2-1; TRBD1 agrees at 9 bases. The J segment lost 4 bases and the V segment lost 5 bases, leaving 9 bases of the junction unmatched. This CDR3 comprises 16 residues. CDR1 and CDR2 (germline): MDHEN, SYDVKM. The DNA for the CDR3 is TGTGCCAGCAGTCTGCCCGGACAGGGGTTTTACAATGAGCAGTTCTTC. Translated, it gives CASSLPGQGFYNEQFF.

The chain is built from TRBV6-5 and TRBJ1-4; no reliable D call. Germline V gene lookup returns CDR1 MNHEY and CDR2 SVGAGI. V lost 0 bases, J lost 11 bases, and 13 bases lay in between. The CDR3 contains 14 residues. The CDR3 sequence is CASSYSMAERKLFF. In nucleotides, the CDR3 is TGTGCCAGCAGTTACTCGATGGCGGAGCGTAAACTGTTTTTT.

The chain is built from TRBV6-5 and TRBJ1-1; the D is unclear. Germline CDR1 is MNHEY and CDR2 is SVGAGI. The CDR3 loop spans 13 amino acids. V dropped 6 bases and J dropped 7 bases, with 15 bases sitting between them. This chain's CDR3 is CASRAGLGSEAFF. The DNA for the CDR3 is TGTGCCAGCAGGGCAGGCCTCGGCAGTGAAGCTTTCTTT.

V is TRBV7-2 and J is TRBJ2-2, with 11 bases lining up with TRBD2. The trim removed 5 bases at V and 4 bases at J, leaving 6 bases unmatched. The CDR3 runs 16 residues. CDR1 and CDR2 from the germline V gene are SGHTA and FQGNSA. The CDR3, as DNA: TGTGCCAGCAGCCCGAGACTAGCGGGGACCACCGGGGAGCTGTTTTTT. Translated: CASSPRLAGTTGELFF. Full variable domain (missing parts from reference TRBV7-2 and TRBJ2-2): GAGVSQSPSNKVTEKGKDVELRCDPISGHTALYWYRQSLGQGLEFLIYFQGNSAPDKSGLPSDRFSAERTGGSVSTLTIQRTQQEDSAVYLCASSPRLAGTTGELFFGEGSRLTVL.

The chain couples TRBV10-3 to TRBJ2-7; D is unresolved. Trimming removed 0 bases at V and 5 bases at J, with 5 bases between. Per germline, CDR1 ENHRY and CDR2 SYGVKD. The CDR3 is made up of 12 amino acids. The CDR3 reads CAISESTDEQYF. CDR3 DNA sequence: TGTGCCATCAGTGAGTCGACTGACGAGCAGTACTTC.

This chain joins TRBV7-9 and TRBJ1-5; D uncertain. Per the germline V gene, CDR1 is SEHNR and CDR2 is FQNEAQ (reference sequence). The V end lost 1 base, the J end lost 5 bases, and 6 bases lay between the germline ends. CDR3 length: 13 amino acids. This chain's CDR3 is CASSLGGHQPQHF. CDR3 sequence (DNA): TGTGCCAGCAGCTTAGGAGGTCATCAGCCCCAGCATTTT.

This rearrangement joins TRBV4-1 to TRBJ2-2, with TRBD2 matching 13 bases. This CDR3 comprises 17 residues. V lost 1 base, J lost 3 bases, and 2 bases stayed unmatched. Germline CDR1 is MGHRA and CDR2 is YSYEKL. The CDR3 DNA is TGCGCCAGCAGCCAAGTACTAGCGGGGGGGTACACCGGGGAGCTGTTTTTT. It yields the protein CASSQVLAGGYTGELFF.

This clone was seen once. The chain is built from TRBV9 and TRBJ2-3; perhaps TRBD1 as D (5 bases). Trimming shortened V by 0 bases and J by 4 bases, and 9 bases separated the two germline ends. The CDR3 has 14 residues. Germline V CDR1 and CDR2: SGDLS, YYNGEE. This chain's CDR3 is CASSVVGAADTQYF. As DNA, the CDR3 is TGTGCCAGCAGCGTAGTTGGGGCGGCAGATACGCAGTATTTT. Full variable domain (outside the CDR3, taken from reference TRBV9 and TRBJ2-3): DSGVTQTPKHLITATGQRVTLRCSPRSGDLSVYWYQQSLDQGLQFLIQYYNGEERAKGNILERFSAQQFPDLHSELNLSSLELGDSALYFCASSVVGAADTQYFGPGTRLTVL.

The V and J genes are TRBV7-9 and TRBJ1-2, with 11 bases that match TRBD1. V shed 4 bases, J shed 4 bases, and the junction held 5 bases outside the gene matches. This CDR3 contains 15 residues. Germline V CDR1 and CDR2: SEHNR, FQNEAQ (reference sequence). This CDR3 is CASSSGQGAIYGYTF. The CDR3 DNA reads TGTGCCAGCAGCTCCGGACAGGGGGCCATCTATGGCTACACCTTC.

This chain connects TRBV5-1 to TRBJ2-1, with 14 nucleotides matching TRBD2. In germline, CDR1 is SGHRS, CDR2 YFSETQ. This CDR3 is built from 15 residues. The J segment lost 9 bases and the V segment lost 2 bases, leaving 4 bases of the junction unmatched. The CDR3 sequence is CASSFSGTSGGEQFF. As DNA, the CDR3 is TGCGCCAGCAGCTTCTCCGGGACTAGCGGGGGTGAGCAGTTCTTC.

This sequence joins TRBV21-1 and TRBJ2-7; the table's TRBD1 call for D was not verified on the DNA. TRBV21-1 is assigned pseudogene status. CDR3 length: 18 residues. CDR3 region: CASSKKGGQGAGSYEQYV. Here the CDR3 DNA reads TGTGCCAGCAGCAAAAAAGGGGGTCAGGGGGCCGGCTCCTACGAGCAGTACGTC.

This clone was observed many times. The gene calls are TRBV11-3 and TRBJ2-3; 8 nucleotides match TRBD2. Germline-derived CDR1 and CDR2 are SGHNT and YENEEA. The CDR3 is made up of 17 amino acids. J lost 5 bases, V lost 2 bases, and 12 bases had no gene match. CDR3 sequence (DNA): TGTGCCAGCAGCTTACGATCCCGGGGGGGCTTTAGAGATACGCAGTATTTT. This encodes CASSLRSRGGFRDTQYF.